This TCR beta chain was observed in a study of blood T cell repertoires in COVID-19. Trimming at V came to 9 bases and at J to 2 bases, leaving 1 base not matched to a gene. CDR1 and CDR2 (germline): MGHDK, SYGVNS. CDR3 size: 13 residues. TCRdb's copy holds only in-frame clones and misses some; the assay was immunoSEQ multiplex PCR. This sample has 55,000 to 65,000 clones, with 60% to 80% found just once. The chain combines TRBV25-1 with TRBJ2-7, with TRBD2 matching 13 bases. This TCR derives from a man aged 60 to 75 with acute or convalescent COVID-19. Material: peripheral blood. CDR3 nucleotides: TGTGCCAGTGGGACTAGCGGGACCTACGAGCAGTACTTC. Translated, it gives CASGTSGTYEQYF.